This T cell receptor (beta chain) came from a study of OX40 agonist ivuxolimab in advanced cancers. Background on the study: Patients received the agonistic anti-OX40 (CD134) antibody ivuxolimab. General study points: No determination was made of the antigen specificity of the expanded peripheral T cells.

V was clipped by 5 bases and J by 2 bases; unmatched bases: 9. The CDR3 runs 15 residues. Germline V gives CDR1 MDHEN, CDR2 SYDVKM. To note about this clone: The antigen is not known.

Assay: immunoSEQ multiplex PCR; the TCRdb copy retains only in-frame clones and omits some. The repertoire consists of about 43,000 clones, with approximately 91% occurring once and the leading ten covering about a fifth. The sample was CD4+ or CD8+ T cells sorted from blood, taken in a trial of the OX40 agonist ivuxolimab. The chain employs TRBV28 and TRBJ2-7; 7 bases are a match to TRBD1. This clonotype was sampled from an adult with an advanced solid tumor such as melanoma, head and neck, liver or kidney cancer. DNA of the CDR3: TGTGCCAGCAGTATAGACCGGGACAGCCCCTACGAGCAGTACTTC. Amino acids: CASSIDRDSPYEQYF.